These 6 T cell receptor beta chains share one sample of origin, sequenced in a study of CD8+ T cells in alopecia areata. Sequencing relied on a cDNA template that was reverse transcribed from extracted RNA. This table comes from immunoSEQ multiplex PCR, and its TCRdb copy is limited to in-frame clones, with some not included. The sample lists hundreds of thousands of clones, 55% to 70% occurring once. Treatment of the sample: oral pan-JAK inhibitor, 5-10 mg twice daily. This specimen was CD4+ T cells sorted from blood, taken at week 24, from a patient treated with tofacitinib. Every receptor here comes from a human donor with alopecia areata.

Written as DNA, the CDR3 is TGTGCCTGGACAATCGGGAGCATAGGGGGCTACACCTTC. Translated, it gives CAWTIGSIGGYTF. V gene TRBV30 combines with J gene TRBJ1-2; D is uncertain. The germline gives CDR1 GTSNPN, CDR2 SVGIG (reference sequence). This CDR3 contains 13 residues. V was cut by 4 bases and J by 8 bases, with 17 bases left in between. Full variable domain (rest looked up from reference TRBV30 and TRBJ1-2): SQTIHQWPATLVQPVGSPLSLECTVEGTSNPNLYWYRQAAGRGLQLLFYSVGIGQISSEVPQNLSASRPQDRQFILSSKKLLLSDSGFYLCAWTIGSIGGYTFGSGTRLTVV.

This rearrangement joins TRBV29-1 to TRBJ2-5; D might be TRBD1 or TRBD2, each matching 5 bases. Germline V gene data show CDR1 as SQVTM and CDR2 as ANQGSEA. Trimming removed 6 bases at V and 0 bases at J, with 14 bases between. This CDR3 is built from 14 residues. DNA of the CDR3: TGCAGCGTCCGGGGCCGGGGCTACCAAGAGACCCAGTACTTC. Its protein product is CSVRGRGYQETQYF.

The chain recombines TRBV6-5 with TRBJ1-2, with D uncertain. The germline V and J ends were trimmed by 0 bases and 0 bases, with 8 bases remaining between them. CDR1 is MNHEY and CDR2 is SVGAGI in the germline V gene. CDR3 size: 15 residues. DNA for the CDR3: TGTGCCAGCAGTTACTCGAGGGCTTCTAACTATGGCTACACCTTC. It translates to CASSYSRASNYGYTF.

The chain couples TRBV30 to TRBJ1-5; possible D gene TRBD1, 5 bases. The V end lost 1 base, the J end lost 2 bases, and 12 bases lay between the germline ends. The CDR3 has 15 amino acids. Germline V gene data show CDR1 as GTSNPN and CDR2 as SVGIG (reference sequence). CDR3 region: CAWSGQGSGNQPQHF. CDR3 sequence (DNA): TGTGCCTGGAGTGGCCAGGGTTCAGGCAATCAGCCCCAGCATTTT.

This chain connects TRBV14 to TRBJ1-6; D is unclear. This CDR3 region has 15 residues. From germline, CDR1 is SGHDN and CDR2 FVKESK. V was cut by 3 bases and J by 7 bases, with 13 bases left in between. The CDR3 sequence is CASSQEAGLNSPLHF. CDR3 bases: TGTGCCAGCAGCCAGGAAGCAGGATTAAATTCACCCCTCCACTTT.

The chain has TRBV4-2 and TRBJ2-1; D is perhaps TRBD2 (6 bases). CDR1 LGHNA and CDR2 YNFKEQ come from the germline V gene. Trimming cost V 4 bases and J 3 bases, with 10 bases left between them. This CDR3 region has 14 residues. The CDR3 DNA reads TGTGCCAGCAGCCGGGGACTCAACTACAATGAGCAGTTCTTC. Translation: CASSRGLNYNEQFF.